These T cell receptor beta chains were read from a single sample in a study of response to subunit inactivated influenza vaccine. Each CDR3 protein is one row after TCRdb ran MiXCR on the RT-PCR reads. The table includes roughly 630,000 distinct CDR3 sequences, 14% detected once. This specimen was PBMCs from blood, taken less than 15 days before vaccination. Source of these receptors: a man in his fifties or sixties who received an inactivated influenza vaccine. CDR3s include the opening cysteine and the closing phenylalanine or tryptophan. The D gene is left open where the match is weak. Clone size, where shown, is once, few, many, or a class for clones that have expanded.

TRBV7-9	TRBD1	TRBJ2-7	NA	TGTGCCAGCAGCTCCCGGGACAGTCCCTCCTACGAGCAGTACTTC	CASSSRDSPSYEQYF
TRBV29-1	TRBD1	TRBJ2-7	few	TGCAGCGTTGAAGGTTTAAGACAGGGAGCCTACGAGCAGTACTTC	CSVEGLRQGAYEQYF
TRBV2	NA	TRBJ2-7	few	TGTGCCAGCAGCCGGGACACTGGTCGTAAGCAGTACTTC	CASSRDTGRKQYF
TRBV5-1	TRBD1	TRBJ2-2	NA	TGCGCCAGCAGCTTCGACAGGGGCGGATCCGGGGAGCTGTTTTTT	CASSFDRGGSGELFF
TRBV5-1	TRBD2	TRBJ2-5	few	TGCGCCAGCAGCTTTAGCGGGAGGCAAGAGACCCAGTACTTC	CASSFSGRQETQYF
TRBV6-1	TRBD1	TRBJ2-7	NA	TGTGCCAGCAGTCTGACAGGGTACTACGAGCAGTACTTC	CASSLTGYYEQYF
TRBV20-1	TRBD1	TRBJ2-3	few	TGCAGTGCTGACCGGACAGGGGGCGGATACGATACGCAGTATTTT	CSADRTGGGYDTQYF
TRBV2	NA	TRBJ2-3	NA	TGTGCCAGTCTAGACTACTCAGATACGCAGTATTTT	CASLDYSDTQYF
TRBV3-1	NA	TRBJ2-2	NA	TGTGCCAGCAGCCCGAGCCCAGGGACCGGGGAGCTGTTTTTT	CASSPSPGTGELFF
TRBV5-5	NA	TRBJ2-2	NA	TGTGCCAGCAGCTTGGGTTTGGGGCAGGGGAACACCGGGGAGCTGTTTTTT	CASSLGLGQGNTGELFF
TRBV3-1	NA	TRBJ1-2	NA	TGTGCCAGCAGCCAAGGCGTCGGGGGATATGGCTACACCTTC	CASSQGVGGYGYTF
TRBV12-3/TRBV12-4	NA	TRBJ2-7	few	TGTGCCAGCAGTTACCCCGGGGACGGCTCCTACGAGCAGTACTTC	CASSYPGDGSYEQYF
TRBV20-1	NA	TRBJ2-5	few	TGCAGTGCCCTCTTACCAAGGTCGTCTGGGGAGACCCAGTACTTC	CSALLPRSSGETQYF
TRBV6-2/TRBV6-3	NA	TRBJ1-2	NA	TGTGCCAGCAGTTACGGGGGGTTTGGCGGCTACACCTTC	CASSYGGFGGYTF
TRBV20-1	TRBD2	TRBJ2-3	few	TGCAGTGCCGTTGTAGCGGGCGGCACAGATACGCAGTATTTT	CSAVVAGGTDTQYF
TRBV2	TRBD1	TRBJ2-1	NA	TGTGCCAGCAGGGATGACAGGGTCACCAATGAGCAGTTCTTC	CASRDDRVTNEQFF
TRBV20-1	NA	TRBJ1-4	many	TGCAGTGCTAGAAACAGGGCAACTAATGAAAAACTGTTTTTT	CSARNRATNEKLFF
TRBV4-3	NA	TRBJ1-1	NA	TGCGCCAGCAGCCAAGATCCTGGAGGGGCTACTAAAGCTTTCTTT	CASSQDPGGATKAFF
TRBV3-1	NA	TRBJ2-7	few	TGTGCCAGCAGCCAAGCGACGGAGCAGTACTTC	CASSQATEQYF
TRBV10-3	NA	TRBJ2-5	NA	TGTGCCATCAAGAACGGGGAGCACCAAGAGACCCAGTACTTC	CAIKNGEHQETQYF
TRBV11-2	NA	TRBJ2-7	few	TGTGCCAGCAGCTCGAGAGAAGAGCAGTACTTC	CASSSREEQYF
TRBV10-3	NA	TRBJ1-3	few	TGTGCCATCAGCGAAGCGTCGGGGGCTGTGGGAAACACCATATATTTT	CAISEASGAVGNTIYF
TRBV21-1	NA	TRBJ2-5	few	TGTGCCAGCAGCAATTCAAGACCGGGACTAGCGGGGCACCGAAACTCAGAGACCCAGTACTTC	CASSNSRPGLAGHRNSETQYF
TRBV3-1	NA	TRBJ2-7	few	TGTGCCAGCAGCCAGGGGTTCGTACGCGAGCAGTACTTC	CASSQGFVREQYF
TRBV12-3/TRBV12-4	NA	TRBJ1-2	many	TGTGCCAGCAGTGTGAAACACGTTGGCTACACCTTC	CASSVKHVGYTF
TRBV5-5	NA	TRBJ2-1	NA	TGTGCCAGCAGCTTGGGGCCATCGAACAATGAGCAGTTCTTC	CASSLGPSNNEQFF
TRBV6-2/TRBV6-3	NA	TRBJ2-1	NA	TGTGCCAGCAGTGTCTTGGGGGAGCAGTTCTTC	CASSVLGEQFF
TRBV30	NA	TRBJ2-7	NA	TGTGCCTGGATGAAGCAAGACCGGTACTCCTACGAGCAGTACTTC	CAWMKQDRYSYEQYF
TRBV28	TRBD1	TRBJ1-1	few	TGTGCCAGCACCATTTCAAGGGGGCGCCGGAACACTGAAGCTTTCTTT	CASTISRGRRNTEAFF